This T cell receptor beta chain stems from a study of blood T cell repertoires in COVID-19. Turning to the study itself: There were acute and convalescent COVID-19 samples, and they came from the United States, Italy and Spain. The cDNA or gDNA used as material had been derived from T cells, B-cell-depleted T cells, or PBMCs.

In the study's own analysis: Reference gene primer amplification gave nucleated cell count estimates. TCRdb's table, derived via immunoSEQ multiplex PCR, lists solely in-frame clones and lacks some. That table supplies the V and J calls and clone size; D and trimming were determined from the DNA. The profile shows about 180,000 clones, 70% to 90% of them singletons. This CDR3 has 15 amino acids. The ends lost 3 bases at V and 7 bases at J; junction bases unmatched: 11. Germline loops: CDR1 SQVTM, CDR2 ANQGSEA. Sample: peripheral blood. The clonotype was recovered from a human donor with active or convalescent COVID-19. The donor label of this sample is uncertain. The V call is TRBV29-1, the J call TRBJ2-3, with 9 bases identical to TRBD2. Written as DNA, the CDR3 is TGCAGCGTTGATGACGGCGGGGGGGCGGCTTATACGCAGTATTTT. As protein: CSVDDGGGAAYTQYF.